A selection of T cell receptor beta chains follows, all from one sample in a study of blood T cell repertoires in COVID-19. TCRdb's table, derived via immunoSEQ multiplex PCR, lists solely in-frame clones and lacks some. The data show about 400,000 clones, about nine tenths seen once. Sequencing was carried out using PBMCs or T cells enriched from blood (not recorded which). These receptors all stem from a woman aged 25 to 45 who had recovered from COVID-19. Each CDR3 is given with its conserved first and last residue. D genes are given only for firm matches. Rows give clone size only sometimes, using once, few, many, or a class for an expanded clone.

>TRBV7-6|TRBJ2-3|.|.
CASSSHPSASTDTQYF
TGTGCCAGCAGCTCCCATCCTAGCGCTAGCACAGATACGCAGTATTTT
>TRBV2|TRBJ1-2|TRBD1|.
CASSRDSYGYTF
TGTGCCAGCAGCCGGGACAGCTATGGCTACACCTTC
>TRBV6-1|TRBJ2-7|TRBD1|.
CASSEIDRASEQYF
TGTGCCAGCAGTGAAATTGACAGGGCTTCCGAGCAGTACTTC
>TRBV9|TRBJ1-6|TRBD1|.
CASSVGTGGTSYNSPLHF
TGTGCCAGCAGCGTAGGGACAGGTGGAACCTCCTATAATTCACCCCTCCACTTT
>TRBV5-6|TRBJ2-3|.|.
CASSPRGGQITDTQYF
TGTGCCAGCAGCCCGAGGGGCGGACAGATCACAGATACGCAGTATTTT
>TRBV29-1|TRBJ1-2|TRBD1|.
CSVEGTGGAGDNYGYTF
TGCAGCGTTGAAGGGACAGGGGGCGCGGGAGATAACTATGGCTACACCTTC
>TRBV18|TRBJ1-1|.|.
CASSLIWRGRTEAFF
TGTGCCAGCTCTCTAATCTGGCGGGGGAGGACTGAAGCTTTCTTT
>TRBV18|TRBJ1-3|.|.
CASSPGRDSSGNTIYF
TGTGCCAGCTCACCAGGGCGAGACAGCTCTGGAAACACCATATATTTT
>TRBV19|TRBJ1-5|.|.
CASSTQPGLRTINQPQHF
TGTGCCAGTAGTACTCAACCGGGACTGCGGACAATCAATCAGCCCCAGCATTTT
>TRBV11-1|TRBJ2-6|.|.
CASSLRGSGANVLTF
TGTGCCAGCAGCTTGCGGGGCTCTGGGGCCAACGTCCTGACTTTC
>TRBV6-2/TRBV6-3|TRBJ1-1|.|.
CASSRTGRSEAFF
TGTGCCAGCAGTCGAACAGGGAGATCTGAAGCTTTCTTT
>TRBV7-8|TRBJ2-3|TRBD1|.
CASRPTGDPSDTQYF
TGTGCCAGCAGACCTACAGGGGATCCATCAGATACGCAGTATTTT
>TRBV5-4|TRBJ2-7|.|.
CASSLDARDYEWERF
TGTGCCAGCAGCTTGGACGCCAGAGACTACGAGTGGGAAAGGTTC
>TRBV9|TRBJ2-7|.|.
CASSGDGTYEQYF
TGTGCCAGCAGCGGAGACGGGACCTACGAGCAGTACTTC
>TRBV28|TRBJ2-3|.|.
CASSSDRPTDTQYF
TGTGCCAGCAGTTCAGACAGACCCACAGATACGCAGTATTTT
>TRBV7-2|TRBJ2-3|.|.
CASSLWGLEHTDTQYF
TGTGCCAGCAGCTTATGGGGACTGGAACACACAGATACGCAGTATTTT
>TRBV2|TRBJ2-2|.|.
CASTAPGAVTGELFF
TGTGCCAGCACGGCACCGGGAGCTGTCACCGGGGAGCTGTTTTTT
>TRBV30|TRBJ1-5|TRBD1|.
CAWSEEQGALWSNQPQHF
TGTGCCTGGAGTGAAGAACAGGGGGCCCTGTGGAGCAATCAGCCCCAGCATTTT
>TRBV28|TRBJ2-7|.|.
CASSLSLALYEQYF
TGTGCCAGCAGTTTAAGCCTAGCTCTTTACGAGCAGTACTTC
>TRBV15|TRBJ1-2|TRBD1|.
CATSRAGTGGWGYTF
TGTGCCACCAGCAGAGCGGGGACAGGGGGCTGGGGCTACACCTTC
>TRBV9|TRBJ1-2|TRBD1|.
CASSVTTGGLGYTF
TGTGCCAGCAGCGTAACAACAGGGGGCCTTGGCTACACCTTC
>TRBV5-8|TRBJ1-4|.|.
CASSSNRVEEKLFF
TGTGCCAGCAGCTCGAACAGGGTGGAGGAAAAACTGTTTTTT
>TRBV5-4|TRBJ1-1|TRBD1|.
CASSLTGGTEAFF
TGTGCCAGCAGCCTTACAGGGGGCACTGAAGCTTTCTTT
>TRBV5-5|TRBJ1-3|.|.
CASSLAHRTSGNTIYF
TGTGCCAGCAGCTTGGCCCACAGAACCTCTGGAAACACCATATATTTT
>TRBV7-8|TRBJ2-7|TRBD1|few
CASSRGTEYEQYF
TGTGCCAGCAGCAGAGGGACAGAGTACGAGCAGTACTTC
>TRBV5-6|TRBJ1-6|TRBD1|.
CASSQGQANSPLHF
TGTGCCAGCAGCCAGGGACAGGCGAATTCACCCCTCCACTTT
>TRBV7-2|TRBJ2-5|TRBD2|once
CASSILAGGPDQYF
TGTGCCAGCAGCATACTAGCGGGAGGGCCCGACCAGTACTTC
>TRBV21-1|TRBJ1-1|.|.
CASSKGAQGRSTEAFF
TGTGCCAGCAGCAAAGGGGCACAGGGGAGGAGCACTGAAGCTTTCTTT
>TRBV7-3|TRBJ1-1|.|.
CASSLILNQNTEAFF
TGTGCCAGCAGCTTAATTCTAAACCAAAACACTGAAGCTTTCTTT
>TRBV7-8|TRBJ1-1|.|.
CASSTRGRVVGAEAFF
TGTGCCAGCAGCACAAGAGGGCGAGTCGTGGGCGCTGAAGCTTTCTTT
>TRBV10-3|TRBJ2-3|TRBD2|.
CAISDGRAADTQYF
TGTGCCATCAGTGATGGGAGGGCCGCAGATACGCAGTATTTT
>TRBV7-2|TRBJ1-6|TRBD1|once
CASSFGTANSPLHF
TGTGCCAGCAGTTTCGGGACAGCGAATTCACCCCTCCACTTT
>TRBV9|TRBJ2-1|.|.
CASSVFPSGDNEQFF
TGTGCCAGCAGCGTATTTCCCAGCGGAGACAATGAGCAGTTCTTC
>TRBV3-1/TRBV3-2|TRBJ1-5|.|.
CASSQGTVINQPQHF
TGTGCCAGCAGCCAAGGGACAGTGATCAATCAGCCCCAGCATTTT
>TRBV6-2/TRBV6-3|TRBJ2-1|TRBD2|.
CASSSGGGYNEQFF
TGTGCCAGCAGCAGCGGGGGGGGATACAATGAGCAGTTCTTC
>TRBV18|TRBJ1-2|TRBD1|.
CASSLYVGQEEGYTF
TGTGCCAGCTCACTATACGTTGGACAGGAAGAAGGCTACACCTTC
>TRBV27|TRBJ2-2|.|once
CASSYYGTSITGELFF
TGTGCCAGCAGTTACTACGGGACTTCTATCACCGGGGAGCTGTTTTTT
>TRBV5-1|TRBJ2-2|.|.
CASSLVGAALNTGELFF
TGCGCCAGCAGCTTGGTGGGGGCTGCGTTAAACACCGGGGAGCTGTTTTTT
>TRBV4-1|TRBJ2-7|TRBD1|few
CASSHRDRGYEQYF
TGCGCCAGCAGCCACAGGGACAGGGGCTACGAGCAGTACTTC
>TRBV4-1|TRBJ2-5|.|.
CASSRGMLETQYF
TGCGCCAGCAGCCGAGGGATGTTGGAGACCCAGTACTTC
>TRBV12-5|TRBJ2-3|TRBD2|.
CASGRSGRSDTQYF
TGTGCTAGTGGGCGTAGCGGGAGATCAGATACGCAGTATTTT
>TRBV11-2|TRBJ2-7|TRBD2|.
CASSLQGLAGEQYF
TGTGCCAGCAGCTTACAGGGACTAGCGGGCGAGCAGTACTTC
>TRBV2|TRBJ2-3|.|.
CASSEAGVDTQYF
TGTGCCAGCAGTGAAGCGGGAGTAGATACGCAGTATTTT